This T cell receptor beta chain was sequenced during a study of regulatory T cells in long-lasting Graves disease. Study-level results: Reduced TCR diversity was observed in persistent Graves' patients versus newly diagnosed patients.

The V gene end was trimmed by 2 bases and the J gene end by 6 bases; junction bases not matched to a gene: 4. CDR1 is SGHRS, CDR2 YFSETQ, per germline. The CDR3 is 14 amino acids. Points on this clonotype: Its target is not known.

Time point given: persistent/refractory GD, antithyroid drugs over 5 years with positive TRAb. PBMC RNA was the source of the TCR library. Construction of the TCR beta libraries employed iRepertoire HTBI primers in conjunction with Arm-PCR of CDR3 regions. TCRdb redid the calling of the multiplex PCR reads with MiXCR, one entry per CDR3 protein. This sample yields 390,000 or so distinct CDR3 sequences, of which roughly 24% are seen a single time; approximately 28% belongs to the top ten. The sample in question was peripheral blood mononuclear cells (PBMCs), obtained when the disease was refractory, from a patient treated with antithyroid drugs. This clonotype originated in a woman in her 40s with Graves disease. The chain joins TRBV5-1 to TRBJ1-5; 8 bases agree with TRBD1. The CDR3 region is CASSLTGGTQPQHF. CDR3 bases: TGCGCCAGCAGCTTAACAGGGGGGACTCAGCCCCAGCATTTT. Together with reference TRBV5-1 and TRBJ1-5, the CDR3 gives the full variable domain: KAGVTQTPRYLIKTRGQQVTLSCSPISGHRSVSWYQQTPGQGLQFLFEYFSETQRNKGNFPGRFSGRQFSNSRSEMNVSTLELGDSALYLCASSLTGGTQPQHFGDGTRLSIL.